This is a list of T cell receptor beta chains from one sample in a study of technical replicates of blood from several donors. Sequenced by immunoSEQ multiplex PCR; TCRdb stores in-frame clones only, minus some. Of tens of thousands of clones listed, 96% were seen once; the top ten hold around 0.31%. Sample: T cells isolated from PBMCs. The receptors were gathered from a human donor in good health. The CDR3 runs from the conserved cysteine through the conserved F or W. D genes are given only for firm matches. For some rows the clone size is stated as once, few or many, or as a class when expanded; others skip it.

d_gene: .
j_gene: TRBJ2-7
abundance: .
v_gene: TRBV10-3
CDR3aa: CAISDPDTSYEQYF
CDR3nt: TGTGCCATCAGTGACCCGGACACGTCCTACGAGCAGTACTTC

d_gene: .
j_gene: TRBJ1-2
abundance: .
v_gene: TRBV5-1
CDR3aa: CASSRGGFDYGYTF
CDR3nt: TGCGCCAGCAGTCGGGGGGGCTTTGACTATGGCTACACCTTC

d_gene: .
j_gene: TRBJ2-2
abundance: .
v_gene: TRBV27
CDR3aa: CASSLIIPGELFF
CDR3nt: TGTGCCAGCAGTTTAATTATCCCCGGGGAGCTGTTTTTT

d_gene: .
j_gene: TRBJ2-7
abundance: .
v_gene: TRBV19
CDR3aa: CASSHHNEQYF
CDR3nt: TGTGCCAGTAGTCATCACAACGAGCAGTACTTC

d_gene: TRBD1
j_gene: TRBJ1-5
abundance: .
v_gene: TRBV7-2
CDR3aa: CASSPGQFYQPQHF
CDR3nt: TGTGCCAGCAGCCCGGGACAGTTCTATCAGCCCCAGCATTTT

d_gene: .
j_gene: TRBJ2-7
abundance: .
v_gene: TRBV12-1
CDR3aa: CASSSPVGEQYF
CDR3nt: TGTGCCAGCAGCTCCCCCGTCGGGGAGCAGTACTTC

d_gene: .
j_gene: TRBJ2-7
abundance: once
v_gene: TRBV5-1
CDR3aa: CASRSPTATYEQYF
CDR3nt: TGCGCCAGCAGGTCCCCGACAGCGACCTACGAGCAGTACTTC

d_gene: TRBD2
j_gene: TRBJ2-3
abundance: .
v_gene: TRBV2
CDR3aa: CASSGPSGTSRGGQYF
CDR3nt: TGTGCCAGCAGTGGCCCCTCCGGGACTAGCCGCGGGGGCCAGTATTTT

d_gene: TRBD2
j_gene: TRBJ2-7
abundance: .
v_gene: TRBV27
CDR3aa: CASSPGLAGSYEQYF
CDR3nt: TGTGCCAGCAGTCCAGGACTAGCGGGGAGCTACGAGCAGTACTTC

d_gene: .
j_gene: TRBJ2-3
abundance: .
v_gene: TRBV25-1
CDR3aa: CASRAGGTDTQYF
CDR3nt: TGTGCCAGCAGGGCGGGTGGCACAGATACGCAGTATTTT

d_gene: TRBD2
j_gene: TRBJ2-7
abundance: .
v_gene: TRBV11-3
CDR3aa: CASSFGTSGSYEQYF
CDR3nt: TGTGCCAGCAGCTTCGGGACTAGCGGATCTTACGAGCAGTACTTC

d_gene: TRBD1
j_gene: TRBJ1-5
abundance: .
v_gene: TRBV10-2
CDR3aa: CASSENGDRRGHQPQHF
CDR3nt: TGCGCCAGCAGTGAGAATGGGGACAGGCGTGGGCATCAGCCCCAGCATTTT

d_gene: .
j_gene: TRBJ1-2
abundance: .
v_gene: TRBV18
CDR3aa: CASSPPGASNYGYTF
CDR3nt: TGTGCCAGCTCACCACCGGGGGCCTCAAACTATGGCTACACCTTC

d_gene: TRBD1
j_gene: TRBJ1-4
abundance: .
v_gene: TRBV2
CDR3aa: CASRPRDRGITNEKLFF
CDR3nt: TGTGCCAGCAGACCCCGGGACAGGGGGATTACTAATGAAAAACTGTTTTTT

d_gene: .
j_gene: TRBJ2-5
abundance: .
v_gene: TRBV7-2
CDR3aa: CASSPRLVLETQYF
CDR3nt: TGTGCCAGCAGCCCCAGACTAGTCTTAGAGACCCAGTACTTC

d_gene: TRBD2
j_gene: TRBJ2-7
abundance: .
v_gene: TRBV4-3
CDR3aa: CASSQELTSGPYEQYF
CDR3nt: TGCGCCAGCAGCCAAGAACTCACTAGCGGGCCCTACGAGCAGTACTTC

d_gene: .
j_gene: TRBJ2-5
abundance: .
v_gene: TRBV2
CDR3aa: CASGGTQYF
CDR3nt: TGTGCCAGCGGCGGGACCCAGTACTTC

d_gene: TRBD2
j_gene: TRBJ2-5
abundance: .
v_gene: TRBV9
CDR3aa: CASSAPAGGPQETQYF
CDR3nt: TGTGCCAGCAGCGCTCCAGCGGGAGGGCCTCAAGAGACCCAGTACTTC

d_gene: .
j_gene: TRBJ1-2
abundance: .
v_gene: TRBV2
CDR3aa: CASSEGRGRPGGYTF
CDR3nt: TGTGCCAGCAGTGAAGGTAGGGGCAGGCCCGGTGGCTACACCTTC

d_gene: TRBD1
j_gene: TRBJ2-2
abundance: .
v_gene: TRBV7-9
CDR3aa: CASSLRGHDTGELFF
CDR3nt: TGTGCCAGCAGCCTCAGGGGGCATGACACCGGGGAGCTGTTTTTT

d_gene: .
j_gene: TRBJ2-2
abundance: once
v_gene: TRBV30
CDR3aa: CAWSRTVNTGELFF
CDR3nt: TGTGCCTGGAGTAGGACAGTCAACACCGGGGAGCTGTTTTTT

d_gene: .
j_gene: TRBJ2-5
abundance: .
v_gene: TRBV6-5
CDR3aa: CATKKEAFQETQYF
CDR3nt: TGTGCCACAAAGAAAGAGGCCTTCCAAGAGACCCAGTACTTC

d_gene: .
j_gene: TRBJ2-7
abundance: .
v_gene: TRBV5-1
CDR3aa: CASSPEGPDEQYF
CDR3nt: TGCGCCAGCAGCCCGGAGGGGCCTGACGAGCAGTACTTC